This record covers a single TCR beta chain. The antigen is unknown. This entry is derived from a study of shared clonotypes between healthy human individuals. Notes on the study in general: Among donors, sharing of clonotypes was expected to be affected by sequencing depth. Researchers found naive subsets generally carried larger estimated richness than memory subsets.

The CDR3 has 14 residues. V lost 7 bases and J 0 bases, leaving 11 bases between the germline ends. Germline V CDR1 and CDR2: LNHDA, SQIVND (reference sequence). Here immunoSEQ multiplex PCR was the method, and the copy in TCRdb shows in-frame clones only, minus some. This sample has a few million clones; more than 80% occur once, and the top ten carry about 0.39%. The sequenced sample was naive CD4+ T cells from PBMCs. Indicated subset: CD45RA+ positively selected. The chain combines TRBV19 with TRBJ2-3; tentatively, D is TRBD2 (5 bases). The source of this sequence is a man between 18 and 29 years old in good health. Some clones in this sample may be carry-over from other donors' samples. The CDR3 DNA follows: TGTGCCAGTAACCCGGGCGGGAGCACAGATACGCAGTATTTT. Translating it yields CASNPGGSTDTQYF.